A selection of T cell receptor beta chains follows, all from one sample in a study of post-analysis software for immune sequencing data. TCRdb re-analysed the PCR reads in MiXCR, keeping a single row per CDR3 protein. The sample includes fewer than 850,000 distinct CDR3 sequences, 40% to 55% seen only once; the top ten take approximately 4.4%. The source material was blood. These receptor sequences come from a girl aged 10 to 17 with multiple sclerosis. CDR3s include the opening cysteine and the closing phenylalanine or tryptophan. The order of the fields is D gene, J gene, V gene, clone size, CDR3 DNA, CDR3 protein. The D gene is left open where the match is weak. Only some rows state a clone size, as once, few, many or a class for expanded clones.

TRBD1 | TRBJ1-1 | TRBV28 | . | TGTGCCAGCAGTTTTGCGGGGACAGGGGCGAAGAACACTGAAGCTTTCTTT | CASSFAGTGAKNTEAFF
. | TRBJ1-4 | TRBV9 | . | TGTGCCAGCAGCGCCTTGGGGGAGAACGAAAAACTGTTTTTT | CASSALGENEKLFF
. | TRBJ2-1 | TRBV9 | . | TGTGCCAGCAGCGCCCGACTAGATTTGAATGAGCAGTTCTTC | CASSARLDLNEQFF
. | TRBJ2-7 | TRBV15 | . | TGTGCCACCAGCAGTACCGGGTCCCCGCAGTACTTC | CATSSTGSPQYF
TRBD2 | TRBJ2-7 | TRBV5-6 | . | TGCGCCAGCAGCGGGACTAGCGGGAGCCACGAGCAGTACTTC | CASSGTSGSHEQYF
. | TRBJ2-3 | TRBV15 | . | TGTGCCACCAGCAGAGAAGAGACGGTCTTGGGGGATACGCAGTATTTT | CATSREETVLGDTQYF
TRBD2 | TRBJ2-3 | TRBV12-3/TRBV12-4 | . | TGTGCCAGCAGTTTATCCAAGGCGGGAGGATATGCAGATACGCAGTATTTT | CASSLSKAGGYADTQYF
. | TRBJ2-3 | TRBV5-1 | many | TGTGCTAGCAGCTTGGGGCGCGCAGATACGCAGTATTTT | CASSLGRADTQYF
. | TRBJ2-1 | TRBV6-6 | few | TGTGCCAGCAGTTACGGAGGGCAGGGACACTACAATGAGCAGTTCTTC | CASSYGGQGHYNEQFF
. | TRBJ1-2 | TRBV3-1 | . | TGTGCCAGCAGCCAAGGCCAGACCCTCAACTATGGCTACACCTTC | CASSQGQTLNYGYTF
TRBD1 | TRBJ2-5 | TRBV29-1 | . | TGCAGCGTTGAAGGTGGGACAGGGGGTATGCAAGAGACCCAGTACTTC | CSVEGGTGGMQETQYF
TRBD1 | TRBJ1-2 | TRBV6-1 | few | TGTGCCAGCAGTACAACAGGGGCCCCGGGACGAAACTATGGCTACACCTTC | CASSTTGAPGRNYGYTF
. | TRBJ2-1 | TRBV5-1 | few | TGCGCCAGCAGCCCCGAGGGGCGGGATGGTATCGATGAGCAGTTCTTC | CASSPEGRDGIDEQFF
. | TRBJ2-3 | TRBV28 | few | TGTGCCAGCACCCAGGCAGATACGCAGTATTTT | CASTQADTQYF
. | TRBJ2-7 | TRBV4-1 | few | TGCGCCAGCAGCCAAGATCCGGACACCTACGAGCAGTACTTC | CASSQDPDTYEQYF
TRBD1 | TRBJ2-7 | TRBV19 | . | TGTGCCAGTAGTATCCGGACAGGACCCTACGAGCAGTACTTC | CASSIRTGPYEQYF
. | TRBJ2-7 | TRBV5-1 | . | TGCGCCAGCAGCTTGTGGAGGGGAGATGGATACGAGCAGTACTTC | CASSLWRGDGYEQYF
. | TRBJ2-3 | TRBV7-2 | once | TGTGCCAGCAGCTCGCCTAGGAGTACGCAGTATTTT | CASSSPRSTQYF
TRBD1 | TRBJ2-7 | TRBV28 | . | TGTGCCAGCAGTTCGCCGACAGGGATTTACCACGAGCAGTACTTC | CASSSPTGIYHEQYF
TRBD2 | TRBJ2-1 | TRBV20-1 | . | TGCAGTGCTATCGAGCGGGAGAGAGAGCAGTTCTTC | CSAIEREREQFF
. | TRBJ1-1 | TRBV12-3/TRBV12-4 | few | TGTGCCAGCAGTTTAACATTCACTGAAGCTTTCTTT | CASSLTFTEAFF
. | TRBJ2-1 | TRBV25-1 | few | TGTGCCAGCAGTGAATTCGGAGGGGCTGGTGGGCAGTTCTTC | CASSEFGGAGGQFF
TRBD2 | TRBJ2-3 | TRBV27 | . | TGTGCCAGCACGTTGACTAGCGGGAGTTCGCAGTATTTT | CASTLTSGSSQYF
. | TRBJ2-3 | TRBV7-2 | few | TGTGCCAGCAGCCCCGGGGCGCCCACAGATACGCAGTATTTT | CASSPGAPTDTQYF
TRBD2 | TRBJ2-3 | TRBV9 | few | TGTGCCAGCAGCCCCGAAGCGGGAGGCTCCACAGATACGCAGTATTTT | CASSPEAGGSTDTQYF
. | TRBJ2-2 | TRBV24-1 | . | TGTGCCACCAGTGTCCGGAGCACCGGGGAGCTGTTTTTT | CATSVRSTGELFF
. | TRBJ2-5 | TRBV7-9 | few | TGTGCCAGCAGCTTTTCGGGCCTATGGGAGACCCAGTACTTC | CASSFSGLWETQYF
. | TRBJ2-2 | TRBV5-6 | . | TGTGCCAGCAGCTTCTTAGGGGGCACCGGGGAGCTGTTTTTT | CASSFLGGTGELFF
. | TRBJ1-5 | TRBV3-1 | . | TGTGCCAGCAGCCAAGACGCCCGGGGAAATCAGCCCCAGCATTTT | CASSQDARGNQPQHF
. | TRBJ2-1 | TRBV7-9 | few | TGTGCCAGCAGCCCGCGAGACGGGGTGGCCTACTACAATGAGCAGTTCTTC | CASSPRDGVAYYNEQFF
. | TRBJ1-6 | TRBV20-1 | few | TGCAGTGCTAGCGTGGGCAGGGAGAATTCACCCCTCCACTTT | CSASVGRENSPLHF
. | TRBJ2-1 | TRBV4-1 | . | TGCGCCAGCAGCCAAGAAGGCACGTTCAATGAGCAGTTCTTC | CASSQEGTFNEQFF
. | TRBJ2-1 | TRBV20-1 | . | TGCAGTGCCCCCGAGTTGAATGAGCAGTTCTTC | CSAPELNEQFF
. | TRBJ1-1 | TRBV7-9 | . | TGTGCCAGCAGCCAGGACGGCAACACTGAAGCTTTCTTT | CASSQDGNTEAFF
. | TRBJ2-7 | TRBV9 | few | TGTGCCAGCAGCGTGGGCCTCCGAGACTCGAGCTCCTACGAGCAGTACTTC | CASSVGLRDSSSYEQYF
TRBD2 | TRBJ2-7 | TRBV6-5 | few | TGTGCCAGCAGACCCACCGGGACTAGCGGGACCTACGAGCAGTACTTC | CASRPTGTSGTYEQYF
. | TRBJ2-7 | TRBV11-2 | . | TGTGCCAGCAGCGGGGCCAGGTGGCCCGACGAGCAGTACTTC | CASSGARWPDEQYF
TRBD1 | TRBJ2-5 | TRBV20-1 | . | TGCAGTGCTAGGGATTTAGGGACAGGCGCCCAAGAGACCCAGTACTTC | CSARDLGTGAQETQYF
TRBD1 | TRBJ1-1 | TRBV12-3/TRBV12-4 | . | TGTGCCAGCAGTGGATCAGGGGGCTTGAACACTGAAGCTTTCTTT | CASSGSGGLNTEAFF
. | TRBJ2-1 | TRBV7-2 | . | TGTGCCAGCAGCTTACAAGGCGTGTATGAGCAGTTCTTC | CASSLQGVYEQFF
TRBD2 | TRBJ2-1 | TRBV6-4 | few | TGTGCCAGCAGTGCACTAGCGGGAGTCAATGAGCAGTTCTTC | CASSALAGVNEQFF
TRBD1 | TRBJ2-1 | TRBV7-2 | once | TGTGCCAGCAGCTTAGCCGGACAGGGGACCCCCAATGAGCAGTTCTTC | CASSLAGQGTPNEQFF